This T cell receptor beta chain stems from a study of cytomegalovirus exposure and HLA in healthy donors. Whole-study findings and limits: Reports showed the classifier diagnosing cytomegalovirus status with high specificity and sensitivity. A list of approximately 160 TCR beta chains associated with cytomegalovirus was given. When a later analysis compared HLA-associated TCR beta chains with equally common others, the HLA-associated chains turned out to be more clonally expanded and to have lower generation probabilities. Serostatus for CMV was the only available immune exposure information.

Comment on this clone: Its target is unknown.

The CDR3 is 13 amino acids. V lost 6 bases to trimming and J lost 4 bases; unmatched junction nucleotides: 5. Germline V CDR1 and CDR2: MGHDK, SYGVNS. PCR used 60 Vbeta primers and 13 Jbeta primers. Clones were sequenced by immunoSEQ multiplex PCR, and TCRdb holds only the in-frame ones, with some missing. The repertoire consists of some 190,000 clones, with approximately 78% occurring once and the leading ten covering 2% to 2.5%. The sequenced material came from PBMCs. The sequence derives from a male donor in good health and CMV-seronegative. The chain links TRBV25-1 to TRBJ2-7; 8 positions match TRBD2. As DNA, the CDR3 is TGTGCCAGCAGCACAACGGGGGGGTACGAGCAGTACTTC. As protein: CASSTTGGYEQYF.